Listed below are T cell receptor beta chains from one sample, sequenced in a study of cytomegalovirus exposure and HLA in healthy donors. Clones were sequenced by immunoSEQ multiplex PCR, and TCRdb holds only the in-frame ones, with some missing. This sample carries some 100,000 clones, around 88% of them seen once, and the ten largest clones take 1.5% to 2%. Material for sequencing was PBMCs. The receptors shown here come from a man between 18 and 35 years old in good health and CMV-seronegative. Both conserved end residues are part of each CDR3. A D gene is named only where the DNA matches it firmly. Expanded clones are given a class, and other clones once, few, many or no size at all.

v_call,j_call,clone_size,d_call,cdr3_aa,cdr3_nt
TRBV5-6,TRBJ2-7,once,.,CASSSPRLVNYEQYF,TGTGCCAGCAGCTCGCCGCGGCTCGTTAACTACGAGCAGTACTTC
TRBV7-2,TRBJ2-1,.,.,CASSLIAGDNSYNEQFF,TGTGCCAGCAGCTTAATCGCAGGGGACAATTCCTACAATGAGCAGTTCTTC
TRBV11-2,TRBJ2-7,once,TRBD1,CASSLWTRIDRASHEQYF,TGTGCCAGCAGCTTATGGACCCGTATCGACAGGGCTTCACACGAGCAGTACTTC
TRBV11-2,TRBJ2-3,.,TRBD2,CASSLVGAGAEDTQYF,TGTGCCAGCAGCTTAGTAGGAGCGGGAGCTGAAGATACGCAGTATTTT
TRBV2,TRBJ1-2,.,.,CASRYHGDYGYTF,TGTGCCAGCAGATACCACGGGGATTATGGCTACACCTTC
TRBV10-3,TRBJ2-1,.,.,CASWDGGGGGNEQFF,TGTGCCTCGTGGGACGGCGGAGGGGGGGGAAATGAGCAGTTCTTC
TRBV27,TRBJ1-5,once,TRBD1,CASSPGTGASNQPQHF,TGTGCCAGCAGCCCCGGGACAGGGGCTAGCAATCAGCCCCAGCATTTT
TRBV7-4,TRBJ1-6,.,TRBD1,CASSSPGQPLCNSPLHF,TGTGCCAGCAGCTCCCCGGGACAGCCCCTTTGTAATTCACCCCTCCACTTT
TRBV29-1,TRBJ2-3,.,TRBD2,CSVRTSGSLNTQYF,TGCAGCGTCAGGACTAGCGGGAGCCTAAATACGCAGTATTTT
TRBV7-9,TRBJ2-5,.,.,CASSLGRGARETQYF,TGTGCCAGCAGCTTAGGCAGGGGTGCTCGAGAGACCCAGTACTTC
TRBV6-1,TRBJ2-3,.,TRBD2,CASSEQGLAGGYSTDTQYF,TGTGCCAGCAGTGAGCAAGGACTAGCGGGGGGCTATAGCACAGATACGCAGTATTTT
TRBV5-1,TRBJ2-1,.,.,CASSPIKSSYNEQFF,TGCGCCAGCAGCCCAATAAAGAGCTCCTACAATGAGCAGTTCTTC
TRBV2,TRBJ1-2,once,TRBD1,CASSESGQENYGYTF,TGTGCCAGCAGTGAATCGGGACAGGAAAACTATGGCTACACCTTC
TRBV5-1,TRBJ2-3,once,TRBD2,CASRGLAGEDTQYF,TGCGCCAGCAGGGGACTAGCGGGAGAAGATACGCAGTATTTT
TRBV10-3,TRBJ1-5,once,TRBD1,CAIGGQGAFQPQHF,TGTGCCATCGGCGGACAGGGGGCTTTTCAGCCCCAGCATTTT
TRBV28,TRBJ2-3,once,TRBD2,CASIDGGRDPDTQYF,TGTGCCAGCATTGACGGCGGGAGGGACCCAGATACGCAGTATTTT
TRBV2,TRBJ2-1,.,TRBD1,CASSEIGTGDNEQFF,TGTGCCAGCAGCGAAATTGGGACAGGGGACAATGAGCAGTTCTTC
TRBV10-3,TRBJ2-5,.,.,CAIKGRTVETQYF,TGTGCCATCAAAGGGAGGACCGTGGAGACCCAGTACTTC